A selection of T cell receptor beta chains follows, all from one sample in a study of blood T cells in healthy people across ages. TCRdb recomputed calls from the 5' RACE reads with MiXCR, one row per CDR3 protein. Of 1.5 million to 2 million distinct CDR3 sequences detected, roughly 28% appear once; the ten largest clones hold roughly 8.2%. Sequencing was carried out using blood. The receptors derive from a woman in her 30s in good health. Both conserved end residues are part of each CDR3. The D gene is left open where the match is weak. Some rows mark clone size as missing; the rest say once, few, many or name a class of expanded clone.

j_gene,d_gene,abundance,v_gene,CDR3aa,CDR3nt
TRBJ2-7,TRBD2,.,TRBV20-1,CSAPLSGRASEQYF,TGCAGTGCTCCCCTGAGCGGGAGGGCCTCCGAGCAGTACTTC
TRBJ2-7,.,many,TRBV29-1,CSVKLNYEQYF,TGCAGCGTTAAACTGAACTACGAGCAGTACTTC
TRBJ2-7,.,.,TRBV2,CASKGMTSYEQYF,TGTGCCAGCAAAGGGATGACCTCCTACGAGCAGTACTTC
TRBJ1-1,.,.,TRBV5-1,CASSLGWGEMDTEAFF,TGCGCCAGCAGCTTGGGGTGGGGAGAGATGGACACTGAAGCTTTCTTT
TRBJ2-7,TRBD2,many,TRBV9,CASSPRGASGGDEQYF,TGTGCCAGCAGCCCCAGAGGGGCTAGCGGGGGAGACGAGCAGTACTTC
TRBJ1-2,.,.,TRBV6-5,CASSYFGIYGYTF,TGTGCCAGCAGTTACTTCGGGATTTATGGCTACACCTTC
TRBJ1-5,.,few,TRBV7-2,CASSISSGAGRPQHF,TGTGCCAGCAGCATTAGCTCCGGAGCAGGTCGACCCCAGCATTTT
TRBJ2-1,.,many,TRBV29-1,CSVVTWGVNEQFF,TGCAGCGTTGTGACTTGGGGGGTCAATGAGCAGTTCTTC
TRBJ2-7,TRBD1,.,TRBV20-1,CSAIRRGQVTYEQYF,TGCAGTGCTATTCGCCGGGGACAGGTAACCTACGAGCAGTACTTC
TRBJ1-2,.,few,TRBV29-1,CSGGSGQKGYTF,TGCAGCGGCGGGTCAGGACAGAAAGGGTACACCTTC
TRBJ2-5,TRBD1,many,TRBV29-1,CSVAGTGGLQETQYF,TGCAGCGTTGCCGGGACAGGGGGGCTGCAAGAGACCCAGTACTTC
TRBJ2-1,.,.,TRBV19,CASSITGQGRYNEQFF,TGTGCCAGTAGTATTACGGGACAAGGGCGGTACAATGAGCAGTTCTTC
TRBJ2-5,.,many,TRBV11-2,CASSLEQTQYF,TGTGCCAGCAGCTTAGAGCAGACCCAGTACTTC
TRBJ1-1,.,.,TRBV20-1,CSAPGARSEAFF,TGCAGTGCTCCCGGTGCAAGGTCGGAAGCTTTCTTT
TRBJ2-1,TRBD2,.,TRBV12-3/TRBV12-4,CASRTTSGGYNEQVF,TGTGCCAGCAGGACAACTAGCGGGGGCTACAATGAGCAGGTCTTC
TRBJ2-3,.,.,TRBV12-3/TRBV12-4,CASSHGAGRADTQYF,TGTGCCAGCAGTCACGGGGCGGGACGGGCAGATACGCAGTATTTT
TRBJ1-4,.,.,TRBV2,CASSEGGGYEKLFF,TGTGCCAGCAGTGAAGGAGGAGGGTATGAAAAACTGTTTTTT
TRBJ1-1,.,few,TRBV12-3/TRBV12-4,CASSREVGTEAFF,TGTGCCAGCAGCAGGGAGGTTGGCACTGAAGCTTTCTTT
TRBJ1-2,.,few,TRBV5-1,CASSRGEGGYTF,TGCGCCAGCAGTAGGGGGGAAGGCGGCTACACCTTC
TRBJ1-5,.,few,TRBV6-5,CASSDSINNQPQHF,TGTGCCAGCAGCGACAGTATTAACAATCAGCCCCAGCATTTT
TRBJ1-5,.,few,TRBV20-1,CSASQGRPRPQHF,TGCAGTGCTAGCCAGGGTAGGCCCCGGCCCCAGCATTTT